A selection of T cell receptor beta chains follows, all from one sample in a study of OX40 agonist ivuxolimab in advanced cancers. Assay: immunoSEQ multiplex PCR; the TCRdb copy retains only in-frame clones and omits some. The sample holds tens of thousands of clones, about 82% seen once. The specimen was CD4+ or CD8+ T cells sorted from blood, collected in a trial of the OX40 agonist ivuxolimab. All receptors derive from an adult with an advanced solid tumor such as melanoma, head and neck, liver or kidney cancer. Both conserved end residues are part of each CDR3. A D gene is named only where the DNA matches it firmly. Clone sizes are given selectively: once, few, many, or a class where the clone is expanded.

D	V	length	size	J	DNA	CDR3
.	TRBV5-1	16	.	TRBJ2-5	TGCGCCAGCAGCTCACTAGGGAGGAGGGTCCAAGAGACCCAGTACTTC	CASSSLGRRVQETQYF
TRBD1	TRBV7-3	14	.	TRBJ2-2	TGTGCCAGCAGCCGGGACAGGGGCACCGGGGAGCTGTTTTTT	CASSRDRGTGELFF
TRBD2	TRBV4-3	17	.	TRBJ2-2	TGCGCCAGCAGCCAAGGAGGTGTGGCTAGCGGGAGTCGGGAGCTGTTTTTT	CASSQGGVASGSRELFF
TRBD1	TRBV5-3	15	.	TRBJ1-1	TGTGCCAGAAGCTTTCTCGACAGGGTGAACACTGAAGCTTTCTTT	CARSFLDRVNTEAFF
TRBD2	TRBV19	15	.	TRBJ2-7	TGTGCCAGTAGTTCATCGGGACTAGCGGGCGGCGAGCAGTACTTC	CASSSSGLAGGEQYF
.	TRBV28	14	few	TRBJ2-5	TGTGCCAGCAGTCTAACCCCTGGGGGAGAGACCCAGTACTTC	CASSLTPGGETQYF
TRBD1	TRBV10-1	15	few	TRBJ2-1	TGCGCCAGCAGTGACACCGGGACAGGGTACAATGAGCAGTTCTTC	CASSDTGTGYNEQFF
.	TRBV7-2	14	few	TRBJ1-1	TGTGCCAGCAAGATCAGGGGCCCAAACACTGAAGCTTTCTTT	CASKIRGPNTEAFF
.	TRBV30	15	.	TRBJ2-4	TGTGCGGTGGAGGTCGGATCCGTGGCCAAAAACATTCAGTACTTC	CAVEVGSVAKNIQYF
TRBD2	TRBV7-2	17	once	TRBJ2-5	TGTGCCAGCAGCTTATTCGGACTAGCGGGAGTCCAAGAGACCCAGTACTTC	CASSLFGLAGVQETQYF
TRBD1	TRBV5-1	16	.	TRBJ1-5	TGCGCCAGCAGCTCGGGACCGGACAGGGATAATCAGCCCCAGCATTTT	CASSSGPDRDNQPQHF
.	TRBV7-9	17	.	TRBJ2-2	TGTGCCAGCAGCCCCGCGAGGAGGGGTAAGAACACCGGGGAGCTGTTTTTT	CASSPARRGKNTGELFF
TRBD1	TRBV5-1	17	.	TRBJ1-1	TGCGCCAGCAGCTCAGGACAGGGGGCCGGAATGAACACTGAAGCTTTCTTT	CASSSGQGAGMNTEAFF
TRBD2	TRBV19	16	.	TRBJ2-1	TGTGCCAGTAGTCTGGGACTAGCGGGAGGGATGTATGAGCAGTTCTTC	CASSLGLAGGMYEQFF
.	TRBV9	14	.	TRBJ1-4	TGTGCCAGCAGCGTAGCAGGGGCGGATGAAAAACTGTTTTTT	CASSVAGADEKLFF
TRBD1	TRBV5-3	13	.	TRBJ1-1	TGTGCCAGCAGCTTGCCAGGGGGTACTGAAGCTTTCTTT	CASSLPGGTEAFF
.	TRBV5-4	12	.	TRBJ1-1	TGTGCCAGCAGCTCGCCGAACACTGAAGCTTTCTTT	CASSSPNTEAFF
TRBD2	TRBV7-3	15	.	TRBJ2-2	TGTGCCAGCAGCTCCACGGGCGGGAGCACCGGGGAGCTGTTTTTT	CASSSTGGSTGELFF
TRBD1	TRBV27	14	.	TRBJ1-5	TGTGCCAGCAGTCCAGGGACAGGGAATCAGCCCCAGCATTTT	CASSPGTGNQPQHF
.	TRBV23-1	13	.	TRBJ2-7	TGCGCCAGGGAAGATCGGCAACACTACGAGCAGTACTTC	CAREDRQHYEQYF
TRBD1	TRBV5-1	16	.	TRBJ1-2	TGCGCCAGCAGCCTAATACAGGGGGCTGACGACTATGGCTACACCTTC	CASSLIQGADDYGYTF
TRBD1	TRBV6-1	14	once	TRBJ2-3	TGTGCCAGCATGGAGCAGGGGGGCACAGATACGCAGTATTTT	CASMEQGGTDTQYF